This T cell receptor beta chain was obtained from a study of blood T cell repertoires in COVID-19 (dated by TCRdb to the early 2020s). General notes on the study: The collaborator samples originated in the United States, Italy and Spain and spanned the acute and convalescent phases of COVID-19. The prospective study material was composed of cDNA or gDNA derived from T cells, B-cell-depleted T cells, or PBMCs. Subjects who had been exposed to COVID-19, were actively infected with it, or had recovered from it provided the deeply sampled blood TCRbeta repertoires that made up the dataset. A freely available public database, intended as a resource for researchers studying the immune response to SARS-CoV-2, is where the repertoires were released. The samples were drawn from the first 160 participants of the ongoing ImmuneRACE study and from 1,200 or so subjects provided by 6 global collaborators. The sample metadata nearly always contained a de-identified subject ID, COVID-19 status, age in years and sex. HLA class I and class II types, where available, came from metadata supplied by the sample provider rather than from assay-based typing. Results and caveats for the whole study, not just this receptor: The amount of clinical and demographic metadata varied by source and participant and was provided uncurated.

Collaborating institutions collected whole blood in K2EDTA tubes following their own protocols. For TCRbeta analysis, collaborator samples were shipped as frozen whole blood, as isolated PBMCs, or as DNA extracted from either sample type. TCRbeta CDR3 regions were amplified from genomic DNA using the immunoSEQ Assay, a bias-controlled multiplex PCR. Under the source paper's analysis protocol: Within the assay, amplification of reference gene primers was used to estimate how many nucleated cells each sample contained. To quantify the absolute abundance of each unique TCRbeta CDR3 rearrangement, sequence reads were collapsed and filtered. For each sample, productive Simpson clonality was calculated as the square root of Simpson's diversity index across productive rearrangements. TCRdb provides this immuneACCESS table in a form limited to in-frame rearrangements. Some clones are lacking; in checked studies, under half of them reflect an unresolved V gene, and why the rest are absent is not known. V, J and clone size derive from that table, while D and trimming were established from the DNA sequence. The sample table contains about 50,000 clones; only one count was recorded for about 82% of them. The ten biggest clones cover roughly 14% of the sample.

Reading from cysteine to phenylalanine, the CDR3 counts 16 amino acids. The read is trimmed to its CDR3 DNA, 48 bases read in frame from base 1. V is cut back by 5 bases and J by 1 base, with 5 bases in the junction unmatched. Looking up the germline V gene (reference sequence) yields CDR1 SEHNR and CDR2 FQNEAQ. In regard to this clone: Its antigen is currently not known. Base qualities are not provided; no much larger clone lies one nucleotide away.

This chain is built from TRBV7-9 and TRBJ2-2, with 9 middle bases fitting TRBD1. The sequenced sample consisted of peripheral blood. The TCR originated in a human donor in a cohort sampled during active COVID-19. For the CDR3, the sequence is CASSPRTGENTGELFF. In nucleotide form, the sequence is TGTGCCAGCAGCCCCCGGACAGGGGAGAACACCGGGGAGCTGTTTTTT.